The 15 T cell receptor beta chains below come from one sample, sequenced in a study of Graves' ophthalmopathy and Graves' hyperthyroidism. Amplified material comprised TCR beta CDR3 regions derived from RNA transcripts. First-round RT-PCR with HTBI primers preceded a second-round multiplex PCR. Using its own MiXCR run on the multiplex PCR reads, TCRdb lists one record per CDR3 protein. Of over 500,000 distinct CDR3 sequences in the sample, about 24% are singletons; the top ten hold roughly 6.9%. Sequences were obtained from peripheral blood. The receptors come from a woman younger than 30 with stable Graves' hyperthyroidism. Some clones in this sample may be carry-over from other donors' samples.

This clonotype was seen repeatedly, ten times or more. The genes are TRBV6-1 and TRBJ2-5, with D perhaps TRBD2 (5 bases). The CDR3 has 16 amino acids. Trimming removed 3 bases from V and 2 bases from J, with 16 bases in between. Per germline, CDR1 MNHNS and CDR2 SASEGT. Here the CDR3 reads CASSDVTSGGQETQYF. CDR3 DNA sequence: TGTGCCAGCAGTGATGTAACTAGTGGAGGACAAGAGACCCAGTACTTC.

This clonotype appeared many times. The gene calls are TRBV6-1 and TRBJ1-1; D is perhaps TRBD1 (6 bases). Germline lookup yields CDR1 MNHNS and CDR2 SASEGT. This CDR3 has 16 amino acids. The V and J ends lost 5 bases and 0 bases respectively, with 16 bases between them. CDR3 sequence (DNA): TGTGCCAGCAGTCCTTGGGACGAGGGGGTGAACACTGAAGCTTTCTTT. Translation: CASSPWDEGVNTEAFF.

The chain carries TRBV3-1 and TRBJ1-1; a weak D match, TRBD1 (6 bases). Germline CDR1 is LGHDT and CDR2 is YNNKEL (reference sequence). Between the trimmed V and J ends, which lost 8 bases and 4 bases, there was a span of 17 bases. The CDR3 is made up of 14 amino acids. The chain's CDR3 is CASGPPGGGTEAFF. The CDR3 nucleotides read TGTGCCAGCGGACCTCCGGGGGGCGGCACTGAAGCTTTCTTT.

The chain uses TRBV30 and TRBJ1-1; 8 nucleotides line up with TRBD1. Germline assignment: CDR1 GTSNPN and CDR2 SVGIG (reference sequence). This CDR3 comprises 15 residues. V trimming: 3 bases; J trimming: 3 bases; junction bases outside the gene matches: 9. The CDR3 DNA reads TGTGCCTGGAGCGGGACAGGAGGAGGAGACACTGAAGCTTTCTTT. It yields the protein CAWSGTGGGDTEAFF.

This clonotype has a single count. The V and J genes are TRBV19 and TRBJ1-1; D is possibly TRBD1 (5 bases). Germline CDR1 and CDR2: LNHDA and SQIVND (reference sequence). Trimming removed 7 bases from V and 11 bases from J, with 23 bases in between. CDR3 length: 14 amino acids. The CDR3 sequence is CASIQTASTEKAFF. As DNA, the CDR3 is TGTGCCAGTATCCAAACCGCATCGACAGAAAAGGCTTTCTTT.

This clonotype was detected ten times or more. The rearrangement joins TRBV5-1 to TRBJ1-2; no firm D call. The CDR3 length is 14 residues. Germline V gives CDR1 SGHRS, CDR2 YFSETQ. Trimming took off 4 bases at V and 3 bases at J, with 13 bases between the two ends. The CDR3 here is CASSPGEGYYGYTF. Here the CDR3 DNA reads TGCGCCAGCAGCCCCGGGGAAGGGTACTATGGCTACACCTTC.

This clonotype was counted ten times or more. The CDR3 bases are TGCAGTCCTCCTGGTGGCTACACCTTC. Its protein product is CSPPGGYTF. The V gene is TRBV20-1, the J gene TRBJ1-2; no reliable D call. The CDR3 covers 9 residues. From germline, CDR1 is DFQATT and CDR2 SNEGSKA (reference sequence). Trimming removed 8 bases at V and 7 bases at J, with 8 bases between.

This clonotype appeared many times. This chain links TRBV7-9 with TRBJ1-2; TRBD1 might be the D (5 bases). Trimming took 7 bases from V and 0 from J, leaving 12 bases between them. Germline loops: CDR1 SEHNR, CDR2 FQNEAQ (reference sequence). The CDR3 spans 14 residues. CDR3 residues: CASTGSLANYGYTF. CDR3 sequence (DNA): TGTGCCAGCACAGGGTCTTTAGCTAACTATGGCTACACCTTC.

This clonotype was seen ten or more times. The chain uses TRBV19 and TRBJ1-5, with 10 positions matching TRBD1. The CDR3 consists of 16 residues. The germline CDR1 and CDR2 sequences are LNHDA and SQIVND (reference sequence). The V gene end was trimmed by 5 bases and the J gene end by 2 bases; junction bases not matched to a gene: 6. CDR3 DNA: TGTGCCAGTAGTCCCGGGACAGGGGCAGGCAATCAGCCCCAGCATTTT. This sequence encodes CASSPGTGAGNQPQHF.

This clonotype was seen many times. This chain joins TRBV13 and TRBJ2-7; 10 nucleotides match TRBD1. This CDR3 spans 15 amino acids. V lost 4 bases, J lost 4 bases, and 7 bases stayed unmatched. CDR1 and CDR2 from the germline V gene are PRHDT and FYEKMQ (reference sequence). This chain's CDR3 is CASSSGTGERYEQYF. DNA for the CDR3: TGTGCCAGCAGCTCAGGGACAGGGGAGAGGTACGAGCAGTACTTC.

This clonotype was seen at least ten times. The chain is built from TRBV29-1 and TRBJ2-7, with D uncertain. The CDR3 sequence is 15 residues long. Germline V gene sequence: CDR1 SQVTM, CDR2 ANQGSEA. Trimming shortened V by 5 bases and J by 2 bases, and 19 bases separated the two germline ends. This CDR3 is CSVRASRVIPYEQYF. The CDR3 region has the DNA TGCAGCGTTCGGGCTAGTAGGGTCATTCCCTACGAGCAGTACTTC.

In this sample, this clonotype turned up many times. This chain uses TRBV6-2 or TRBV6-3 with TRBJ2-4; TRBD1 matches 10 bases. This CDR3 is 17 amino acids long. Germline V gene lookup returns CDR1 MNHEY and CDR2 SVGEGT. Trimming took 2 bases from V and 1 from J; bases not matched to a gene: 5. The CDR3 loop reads CASSYGDRGGAKNIQYF. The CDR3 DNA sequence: TGTGCCAGCAGTTACGGGGACAGGGGAGGCGCCAAAAACATTCAGTACTTC.

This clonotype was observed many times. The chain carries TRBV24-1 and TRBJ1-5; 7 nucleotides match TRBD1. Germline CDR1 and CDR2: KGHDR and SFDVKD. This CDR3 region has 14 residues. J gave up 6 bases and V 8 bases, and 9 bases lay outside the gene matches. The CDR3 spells CATKGQSQAQPQHF. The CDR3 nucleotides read TGTGCCACCAAGGGACAGTCGCAGGCTCAGCCCCAGCATTTT.

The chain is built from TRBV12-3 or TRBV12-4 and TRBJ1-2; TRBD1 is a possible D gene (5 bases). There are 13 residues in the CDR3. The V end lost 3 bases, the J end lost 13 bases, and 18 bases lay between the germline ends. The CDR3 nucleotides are TGTGCCAGCAGTTTCGGGGACGGCCTTTCTGGCACCTTC. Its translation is CASSFGDGLSGTF.

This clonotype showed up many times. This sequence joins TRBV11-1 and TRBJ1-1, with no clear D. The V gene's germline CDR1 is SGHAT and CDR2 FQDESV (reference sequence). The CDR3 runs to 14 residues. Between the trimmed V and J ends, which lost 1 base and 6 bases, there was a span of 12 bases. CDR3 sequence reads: CASSLGATTSEAFF. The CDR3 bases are TGTGCCAGCAGCTTAGGTGCCACCACCTCTGAAGCTTTCTTT.